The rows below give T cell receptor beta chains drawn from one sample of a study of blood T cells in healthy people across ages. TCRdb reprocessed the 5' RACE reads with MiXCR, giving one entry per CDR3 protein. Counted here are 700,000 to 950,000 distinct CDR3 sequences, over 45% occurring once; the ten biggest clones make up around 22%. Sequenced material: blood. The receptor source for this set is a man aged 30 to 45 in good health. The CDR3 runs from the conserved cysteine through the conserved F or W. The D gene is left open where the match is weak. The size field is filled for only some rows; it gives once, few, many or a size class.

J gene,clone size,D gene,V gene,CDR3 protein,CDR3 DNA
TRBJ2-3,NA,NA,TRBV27,CASRPAGLLDTQYF,TGTGCCAGCAGGCCGGCGGGCCTTCTAGATACGCAGTATTTT
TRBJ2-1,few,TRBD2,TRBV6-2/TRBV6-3,CASSSYHRAGNNEQFF,TGTGCCAGCAGCAGTTACCATCGAGCGGGGAACAATGAGCAGTTCTTC
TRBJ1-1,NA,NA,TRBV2,CASSMTGNTEAFF,TGTGCCAGCAGTATGACGGGGAACACTGAAGCTTTCTTT
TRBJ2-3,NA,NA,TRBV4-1,CASSQGDIGAGRTDTQYF,TGCGCCAGCAGCCAGGGGGATATTGGGGCAGGGCGCACAGATACGCAGTATTTT
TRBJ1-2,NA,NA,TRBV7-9,CASSLGGDSNYGYTF,TGTGCCAGCAGCTTAGGGGGAGATTCTAACTATGGCTACACCTTC
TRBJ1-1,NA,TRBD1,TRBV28,CASSFGARQGAYTEAFF,TGTGCCAGCAGTTTTGGGGCCCGGCAGGGGGCATACACTGAAGCTTTCTTT
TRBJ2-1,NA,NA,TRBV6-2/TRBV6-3,CASRSRSYNEQFF,TGTGCCTCCAGGAGCCGAAGTTACAATGAGCAGTTCTTC
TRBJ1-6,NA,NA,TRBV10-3,CAISESPWEGTSSYNSPLHF,TGTGCCATCAGTGAGTCCCCGTGGGAGGGGACTAGCTCCTATAATTCACCCCTCCACTTT
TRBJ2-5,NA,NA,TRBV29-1,CSGLKAIRETQYF,TGCAGCGGTCTCAAGGCCATCCGAGAGACCCAGTACTTC
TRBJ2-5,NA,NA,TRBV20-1,CSARGGGGRETQYF,TGCAGTGCTAGAGGGGGCGGTGGAAGGGAGACCCAGTACTTC
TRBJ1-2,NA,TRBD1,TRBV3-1,CASSQDDDRANYGYTF,TGTGCCAGCAGCCAAGATGATGACAGGGCGAACTATGGCTACACCTTC
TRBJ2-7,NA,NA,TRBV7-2,CASSLSPGRNSYEQYF,TGTGCCAGCAGCTTAAGTCCAGGACGAAACTCCTACGAGCAGTACTTC
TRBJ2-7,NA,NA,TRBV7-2,CASSYIRSSYNEQYF,TGTGCCAGCAGCTACATACGGAGCTCCTACAATGAGCAGTACTTC
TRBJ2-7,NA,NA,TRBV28,CASSSFDGSSYEQYF,TGTGCCAGCAGTTCCTTCGACGGGAGCTCCTACGAGCAGTACTTC
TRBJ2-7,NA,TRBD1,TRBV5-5,CASSLLGQGGYEQYF,TGTGCCAGCAGCTTGTTGGGACAGGGAGGGTACGAGCAGTACTTC
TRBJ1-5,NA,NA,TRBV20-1,CSARREGIQHF,TGCAGTGCTAGACGGGAAGGGATCCAGCATTTT
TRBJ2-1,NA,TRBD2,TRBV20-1,CSARGLAGGPYNEQFF,TGCAGTGCTAGGGGACTAGCGGGAGGTCCCTACAATGAGCAGTTCTTC
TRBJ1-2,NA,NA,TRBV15,CATSSSGYGYTF,TGTGCCACCAGCAGTTCAGGCTATGGCTACACCTTC
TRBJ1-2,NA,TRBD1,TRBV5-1,CASSWGDRTNYGYTF,TGCGCCAGCAGCTGGGGGGACAGAACTAACTATGGCTACACCTTC
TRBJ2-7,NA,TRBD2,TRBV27,CASSSTRGTRGYEQYF,TGTGCCAGCAGTTCTACCAGAGGGACTAGAGGGTACGAGCAGTACTTC
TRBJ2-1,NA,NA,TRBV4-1,CASSQDDEQFF,TGCGCCAGCAGCCAAGATGATGAGCAGTTCTTC
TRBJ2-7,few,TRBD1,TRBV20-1,CSARETGGYEQYF,TGCAGTGCTAGAGAAACAGGGGGCTACGAGCAGTACTTC
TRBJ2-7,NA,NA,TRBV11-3,CASSSRTGDYEQYF,TGTGCCAGCAGCTCTCGAACGGGAGACTACGAGCAGTACTTC
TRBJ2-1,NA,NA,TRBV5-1,CASRVADESYNEQFF,TGCGCCAGCAGAGTGGCCGACGAATCCTACAATGAGCAGTTCTTC
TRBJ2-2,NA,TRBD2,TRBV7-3,CASSLYAGLNTGELFF,TGTGCCAGCAGCTTATATGCGGGACTAAACACCGGGGAGCTGTTTTTT
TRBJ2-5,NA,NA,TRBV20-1,CSARKMTVQETQYF,TGCAGTGCTAGAAAAATGACAGTACAAGAGACCCAGTACTTC
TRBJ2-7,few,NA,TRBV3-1,CASSSGIHSYEQYF,TGTGCCAGCAGCTCTGGGATCCACTCCTACGAGCAGTACTTC
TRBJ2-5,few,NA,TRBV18,CASSLGAKETQYF,TGTGCCAGCTCACTAGGAGCAAAAGAGACCCAGTACTTC
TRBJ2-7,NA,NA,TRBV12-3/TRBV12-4,CASSPVGTYEQYF,TGTGCCAGCAGTCCTGTGGGGACCTACGAGCAGTACTTC
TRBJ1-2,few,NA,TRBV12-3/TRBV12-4,CASSLYGGGGHAGYTF,TGTGCCAGCAGTTTATATGGCGGAGGGGGGCACGCTGGCTACACCTTC
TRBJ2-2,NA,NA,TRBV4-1,CASSPSQGSYGELFF,TGCGCCAGCAGCCCTAGTCAGGGATCATACGGGGAGCTGTTTTTT
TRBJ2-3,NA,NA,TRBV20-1,CSAKDFSDTQYF,TGCAGTGCCAAAGACTTCTCGGATACGCAGTATTTT
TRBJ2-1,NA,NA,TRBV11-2,CASSPGSNNEQFF,TGTGCCAGCAGCCCGGGGAGCAACAATGAGCAGTTCTTC
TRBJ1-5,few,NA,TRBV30,CAWSRQGNQPQHF,TGTGCCTGGAGTAGGCAGGGTAATCAGCCCCAGCATTTT
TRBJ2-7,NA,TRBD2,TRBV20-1,CSARVTDGTSGKRQQYF,TGCAGTGCTAGGGTGACCGACGGGACTAGCGGGAAGAGACAGCAGTACTTC
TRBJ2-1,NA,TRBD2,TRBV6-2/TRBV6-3,CASSYLYRLAGGRDEQFF,TGTGCCAGCAGTTACCTATACCGACTAGCGGGAGGTCGGGATGAGCAGTTCTTC
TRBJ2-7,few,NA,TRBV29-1,CSATGSTYEQYF,TGCAGCGCAACGGGGAGTACCTACGAGCAGTACTTC
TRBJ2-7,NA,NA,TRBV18,CASSLKSSGLDEQYF,TGTGCCAGCTCACTTAAGTCTTCGGGACTGGACGAGCAGTACTTC
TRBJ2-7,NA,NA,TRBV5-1,CASSHRGGIYEQYF,TGCGCCAGCAGCCACAGGGGAGGAATTTACGAGCAGTACTTC
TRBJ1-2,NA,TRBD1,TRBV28,CASNDRGRGYGYTF,TGTGCCAGCAACGACAGGGGACGAGGGTATGGCTACACCTTC
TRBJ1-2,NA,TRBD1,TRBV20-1,CSAGLSGTGSYGYTF,TGCAGTGCGGGTCTATCCGGGACAGGGTCCTATGGCTACACCTTC
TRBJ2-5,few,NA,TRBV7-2,CASSPYTEETQYF,TGTGCCAGCAGCCCATACACGGAAGAGACCCAGTACTTC
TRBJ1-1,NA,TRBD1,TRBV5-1,CASSPIGTGVPNTEAFF,TGCGCCAGCAGCCCAATCGGGACAGGGGTTCCCAACACTGAAGCTTTCTTT
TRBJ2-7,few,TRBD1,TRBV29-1,CSAQTGGNSYEQYF,TGCAGCGCCCAGACAGGGGGCAACTCCTACGAGCAGTACTTC
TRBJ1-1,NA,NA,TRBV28,CASSLWYQGNTEAFF,TGTGCCAGCAGTTTATGGTATCAGGGAAACACTGAAGCTTTCTTT
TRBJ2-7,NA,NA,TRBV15,CAASPGHDAYEQYF,TGTGCCGCCAGCCCCGGACATGATGCCTACGAGCAGTACTTC
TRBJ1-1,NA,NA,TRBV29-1,CSVEPDLENTEAFF,TGCAGCGTTGAACCGGACCTAGAAAACACTGAAGCTTTCTTT
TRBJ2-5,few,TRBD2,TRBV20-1,CSAVEGSGGTETQYF,TGCAGTGCTGTGGAAGGTAGCGGGGGCACAGAGACCCAGTACTTC
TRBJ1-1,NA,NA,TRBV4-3,CASSHQRGDTEAFF,TGCGCCAGCAGCCATCAAAGGGGCGACACTGAAGCTTTCTTT
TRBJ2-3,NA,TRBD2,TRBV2,CASSEAPSGGAGDTQYF,TGTGCCAGCAGTGAAGCCCCTAGCGGGGGGGCCGGAGATACGCAGTATTTT